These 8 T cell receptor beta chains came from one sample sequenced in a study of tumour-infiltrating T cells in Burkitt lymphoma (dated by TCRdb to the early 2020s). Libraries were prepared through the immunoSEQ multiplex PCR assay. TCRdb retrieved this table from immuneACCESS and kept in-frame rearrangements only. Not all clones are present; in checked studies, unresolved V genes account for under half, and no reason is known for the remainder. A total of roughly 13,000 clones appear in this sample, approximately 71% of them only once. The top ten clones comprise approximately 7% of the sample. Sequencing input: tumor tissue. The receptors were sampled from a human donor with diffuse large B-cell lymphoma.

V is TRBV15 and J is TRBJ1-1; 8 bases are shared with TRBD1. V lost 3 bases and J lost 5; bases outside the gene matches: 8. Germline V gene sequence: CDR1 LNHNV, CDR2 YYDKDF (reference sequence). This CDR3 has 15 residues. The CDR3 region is CATSRGQVAKTEAFF. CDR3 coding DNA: TGTGCCACCAGCAGGGGACAGGTTGCGAAAACTGAAGCTTTCTTT.

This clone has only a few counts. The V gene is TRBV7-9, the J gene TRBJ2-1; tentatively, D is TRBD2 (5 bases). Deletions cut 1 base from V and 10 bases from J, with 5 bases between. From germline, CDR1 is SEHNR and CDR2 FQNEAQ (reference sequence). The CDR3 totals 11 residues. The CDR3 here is CASSLGGEQFF. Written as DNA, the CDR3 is TGTGCCAGCAGCTTAGGCGGGGAGCAGTTCTTC.

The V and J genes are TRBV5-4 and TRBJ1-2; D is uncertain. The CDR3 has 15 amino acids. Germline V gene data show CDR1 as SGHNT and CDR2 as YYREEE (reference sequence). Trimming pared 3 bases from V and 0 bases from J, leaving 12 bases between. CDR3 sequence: CASSSTGGANYGYTF. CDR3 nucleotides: TGTGCCAGCAGCTCAACGGGAGGAGCTAACTATGGCTACACCTTC.

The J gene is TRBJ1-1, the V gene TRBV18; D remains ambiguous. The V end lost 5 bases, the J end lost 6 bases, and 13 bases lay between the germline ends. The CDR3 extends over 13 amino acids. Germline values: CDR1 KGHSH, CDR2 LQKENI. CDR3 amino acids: CASSYLGLAEAFF. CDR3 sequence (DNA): TGTGCCAGCTCATATCTCGGATTGGCTGAAGCTTTCTTT.

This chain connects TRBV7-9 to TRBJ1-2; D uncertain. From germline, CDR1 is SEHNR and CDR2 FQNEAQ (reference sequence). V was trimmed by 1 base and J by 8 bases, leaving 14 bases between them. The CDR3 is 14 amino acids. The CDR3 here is CASSLGGRGWGYTF. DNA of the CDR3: TGTGCCAGCAGCTTAGGGGGTCGGGGTTGGGGCTACACCTTC.

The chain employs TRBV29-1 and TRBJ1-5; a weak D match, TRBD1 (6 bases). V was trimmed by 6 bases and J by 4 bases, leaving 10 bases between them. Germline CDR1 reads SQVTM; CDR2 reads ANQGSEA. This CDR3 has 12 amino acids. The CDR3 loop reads CSVGQQNQPQHF. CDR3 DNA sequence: TGCAGCGTCGGACAGCAGAATCAGCCCCAGCATTTT.

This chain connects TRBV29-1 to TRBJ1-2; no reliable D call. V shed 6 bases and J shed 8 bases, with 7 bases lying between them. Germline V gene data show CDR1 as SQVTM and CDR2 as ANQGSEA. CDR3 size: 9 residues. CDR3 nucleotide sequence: TGCAGCGTCATGGAGGGCTACACCTTC. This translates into CSVMEGYTF.

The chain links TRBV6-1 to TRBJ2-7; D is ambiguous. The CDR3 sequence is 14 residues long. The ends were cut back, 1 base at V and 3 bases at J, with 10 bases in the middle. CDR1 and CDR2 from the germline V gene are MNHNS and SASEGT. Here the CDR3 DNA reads TGTGCCAGCAGTGAAGGGACGCCGAACTACGAGCAGTACGTC. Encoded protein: CASSEGTPNYEQYV.